The 5 T cell receptor beta chains given below trace back to one sample, sequenced in a study of tissue T cells after allogeneic stem cell transplantation. Adult allogeneic hematopoietic cell transplant recipients with steroid-refractory graft-versus-host disease were prospectively enrolled for research autopsy. Using immunoSEQ multiplex PCR, the repertoire was profiled, and TCRdb retains in-frame clones only, with some absent. The table includes more than 2,500 clones, less than 80% detected once. The source was duodenal tissue, collected at autopsy. The receptors stem from a male patient aged 60 or over with steroid-refractory graft-versus-host disease after an allogeneic stem cell transplant. Some T cells may be the graft donor's.

The genes are TRBV5-5 and TRBJ1-4; a weak D match, TRBD1 (5 bases). CDR1 and CDR2 from the germline V gene are SGHKS and YYEKEE (reference sequence). This CDR3 spans 13 amino acids. Deletions cut 4 bases from V and 5 bases from J, with 9 bases between. The CDR3, as DNA: TGTGCCAGCAGCACACGACAGAATGAAAAACTGTTTTTT. Protein product: CASSTRQNEKLFF.

V is TRBV7-9 and J is TRBJ1-2, with D unresolved. V dropped 6 bases and J dropped 1 base, with 15 bases sitting between them. The CDR3 length is 15 residues. Germline lookup yields CDR1 SEHNR and CDR2 FQNEAQ (reference sequence). For the CDR3, the DNA is TGTGCCAGCAGGTTAAGAGTCCGGGTTAACTATGGCTACACCTTC. Residues: CASRLRVRVNYGYTF.

The chain links TRBV12-3 or TRBV12-4 to TRBJ1-2; D gene uncertain. The CDR3 contains 13 residues. The germline V and J ends were trimmed by 3 bases and 3 bases, with 8 bases remaining between them. CDR3 nucleotides: TGTGCCAGCAGTTTTAGGATCGACTATGGCTACACCTTC. This encodes CASSFRIDYGYTF.

The V and J genes are TRBV7-8 and TRBJ1-6; unclear D gene. CDR1 and CDR2 from the germline V gene are SGHVS and FQNEAQ. Trimming cost V 1 base and J 7 bases, with 5 bases left between them. The CDR3 extends over 13 amino acids. The CDR3 DNA is TGTGCCAGCAGCTTAGGAGTCAATTCACCCCTCCACTTT. It is translated as CASSLGVNSPLHF.

The rearrangement links TRBV29-1 to TRBJ2-3, with 7 positions matching TRBD1. CDR3 length: 15 amino acids. Losses at the gene ends were 4 bases for V and 1 base for J; bases not matched to a gene: 8. The V gene's germline CDR1 is SQVTM and CDR2 ANQGSEA. In DNA form, the CDR3 reads TGCAGCGTTGTTCCCCTAACAGGGGGCACAGATACGCAGTATTTT. Translation gives CSVVPLTGGTDTQYF.